This T cell receptor beta chain emerged from a study of spatial heterogeneity in lung cancer. As for the study in general: Sequences of the beta chain were consistently detected in greater numbers than alpha-chain sequences.

This clonotype showed up many times. TCRdb used MiXCR to reprocess the 5' RACE reads, holding one entry per CDR3 protein. The table includes more than 85,000 distinct CDR3 sequences, roughly 8.7% detected once. Indicated time point: sample taken at primary tumor resection. Whole RNA was taken from tumor, nontumor lung or frozen PBMC; it was then sequenced unsorted. The donor population consisted of about 75 patients with untreated, early-stage non-small cell lung cancer. CDR1 LGHDT and CDR2 YNNKEL come from the germline V gene (reference sequence). The length of the CDR3 is 17 residues. V was shortened by 4 bases and J by 0 bases, with 13 bases between the two germline ends.

The sample in question was PBMCs, obtained at surgery. The chain couples TRBV3-1 to TRBJ1-6; the D is unclear. The receptor comes from a male donor with early-stage non-small cell lung cancer. CDR3 bases: TGTGCCAGCAGCCTGGGTTCGTGGGGCTCCTATAATTCACCCCTCCACTTT. Protein product: CASSLGSWGSYNSPLHF.